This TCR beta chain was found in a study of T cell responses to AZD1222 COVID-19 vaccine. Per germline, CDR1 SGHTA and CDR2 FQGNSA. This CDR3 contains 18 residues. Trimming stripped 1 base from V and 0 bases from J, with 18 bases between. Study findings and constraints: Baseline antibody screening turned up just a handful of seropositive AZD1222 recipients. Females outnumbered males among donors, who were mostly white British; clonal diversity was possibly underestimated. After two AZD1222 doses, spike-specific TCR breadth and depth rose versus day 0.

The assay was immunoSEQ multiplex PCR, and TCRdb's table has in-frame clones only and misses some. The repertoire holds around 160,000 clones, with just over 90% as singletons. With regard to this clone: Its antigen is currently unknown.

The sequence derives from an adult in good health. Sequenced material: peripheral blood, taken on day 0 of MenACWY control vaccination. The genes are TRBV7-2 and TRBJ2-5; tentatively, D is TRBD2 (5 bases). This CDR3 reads CASSLGSLASSYQETQYF. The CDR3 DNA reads TGTGCCAGCAGCTTAGGGAGTCTGGCTAGCAGCTACCAAGAGACCCAGTACTTC.